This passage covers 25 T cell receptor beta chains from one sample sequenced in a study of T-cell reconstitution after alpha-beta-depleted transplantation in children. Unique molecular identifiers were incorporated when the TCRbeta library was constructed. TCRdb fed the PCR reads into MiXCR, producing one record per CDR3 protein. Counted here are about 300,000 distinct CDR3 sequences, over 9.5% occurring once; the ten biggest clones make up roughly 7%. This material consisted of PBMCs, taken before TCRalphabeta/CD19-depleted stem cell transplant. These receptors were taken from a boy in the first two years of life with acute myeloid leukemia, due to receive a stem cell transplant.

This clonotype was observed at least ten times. The CDR3 DNA follows: TGTGCCAGCACCGACAGGAGGGAAGCTTTCTTT. The encoded protein is CASTDRREAFF. The gene calls are TRBV11-2 and TRBJ1-1, with D maybe TRBD1 (6 bases). The CDR3 extends over 11 amino acids. Germline assignment: CDR1 SGHAT and CDR2 FQNNGV. Trimming took off 7 bases at V and 8 bases at J, with 11 bases between the two ends.

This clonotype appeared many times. The CDR3 sequence is CAISALLAGGHNEQFF. CDR3 coding DNA: TGTGCCATCAGTGCCCTCCTAGCGGGAGGGCACAATGAGCAGTTCTTC. This chain uses TRBV10-3 with TRBJ2-1; TRBD2 aligns across 12 bases. The trim removed 4 bases at V and 5 bases at J, leaving 6 bases unmatched. Germline lookup yields CDR1 ENHRY and CDR2 SYGVKD. The CDR3 extends over 16 amino acids.

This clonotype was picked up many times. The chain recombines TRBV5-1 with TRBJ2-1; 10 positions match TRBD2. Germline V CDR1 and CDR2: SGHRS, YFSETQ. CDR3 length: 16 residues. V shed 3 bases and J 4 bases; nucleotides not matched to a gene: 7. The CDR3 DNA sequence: TGCGCCAGCAGCTCGAGGACTAGCGGAGTTTACAATGAGCAGTTCTTC. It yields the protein CASSSRTSGVYNEQFF.

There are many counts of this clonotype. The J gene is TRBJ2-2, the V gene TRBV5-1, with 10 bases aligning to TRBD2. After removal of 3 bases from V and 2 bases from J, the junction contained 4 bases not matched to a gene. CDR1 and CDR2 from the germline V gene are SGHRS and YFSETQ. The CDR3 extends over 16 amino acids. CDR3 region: CASSWRTSGNTGELFF. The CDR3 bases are TGCGCCAGCAGCTGGAGGACTAGCGGAAACACCGGGGAGCTGTTTTTT. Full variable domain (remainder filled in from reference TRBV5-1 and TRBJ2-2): KAGVTQTPRYLIKTRGQQVTLSCSPISGHRSVSWYQQTPGQGLQFLFEYFSETQRNKGNFPGRFSGRQFSNSRSEMNVSTLELGDSALYLCASSWRTSGNTGELFFGEGSRLTVL.

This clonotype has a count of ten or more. CDR3 in amino acids: CSAKGRGQPQHF. The CDR3 coding sequence is TGCAGTGCTAAGGGACGAGGACAGCCCCAGCATTTT. V usage is TRBV20-1 and J usage is TRBJ1-5; D is perhaps TRBD1 (5 bases). CDR3 size: 12 residues. The germline V gene has CDR1 DFQATT and CDR2 SNEGSKA (reference sequence). V was clipped by 4 bases and J by 7 bases, with 11 bases between them.

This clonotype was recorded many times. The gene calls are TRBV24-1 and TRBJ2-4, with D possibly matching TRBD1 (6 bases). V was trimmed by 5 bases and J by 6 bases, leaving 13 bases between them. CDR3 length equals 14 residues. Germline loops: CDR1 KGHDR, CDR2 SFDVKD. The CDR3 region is CATSGPGTPNIQYF. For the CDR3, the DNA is TGTGCCACCAGTGGACCGGGGACACCAAACATTCAGTACTTC.

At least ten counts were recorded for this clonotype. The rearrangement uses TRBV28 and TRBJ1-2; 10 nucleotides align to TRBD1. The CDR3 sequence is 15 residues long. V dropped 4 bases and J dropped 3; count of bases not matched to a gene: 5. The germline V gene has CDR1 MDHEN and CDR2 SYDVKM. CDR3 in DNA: TGTGCCAGCAGTTCCCCTGGACAGGGGGACTATGGCTACACCTTC. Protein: CASSSPGQGDYGYTF.

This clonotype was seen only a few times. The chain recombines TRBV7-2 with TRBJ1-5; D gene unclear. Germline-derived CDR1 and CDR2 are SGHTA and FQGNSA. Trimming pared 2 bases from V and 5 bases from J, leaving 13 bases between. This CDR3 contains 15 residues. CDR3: CASSLSAGPHQPQHF. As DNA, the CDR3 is TGTGCCAGCAGCTTATCGGCCGGCCCCCATCAGCCCCAGCATTTT. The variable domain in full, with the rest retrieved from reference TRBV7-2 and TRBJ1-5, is GAGVSQSPSNKVTEKGKDVELRCDPISGHTALYWYRQSLGQGLEFLIYFQGNSAPDKSGLPSDRFSAERTGGSVSTLTIQRTQQEDSAVYLCASSLSAGPHQPQHFGDGTRLSIL.

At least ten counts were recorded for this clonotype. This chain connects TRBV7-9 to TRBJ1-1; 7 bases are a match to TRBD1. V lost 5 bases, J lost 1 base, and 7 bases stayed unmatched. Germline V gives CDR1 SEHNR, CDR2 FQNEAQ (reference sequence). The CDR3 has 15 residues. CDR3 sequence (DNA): TGTGCCAGCAGCACAGGGGACCAAAGGAACACTGAAGCTTTCTTT. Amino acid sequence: CASSTGDQRNTEAFF.

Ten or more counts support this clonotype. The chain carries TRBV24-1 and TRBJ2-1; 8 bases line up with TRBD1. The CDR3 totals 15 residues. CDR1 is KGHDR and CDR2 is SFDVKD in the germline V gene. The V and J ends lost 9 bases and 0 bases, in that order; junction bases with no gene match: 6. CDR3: CATRKGTGSYNEQFF. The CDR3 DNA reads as TGTGCCACCCGAAAGGGGACAGGCTCCTACAATGAGCAGTTCTTC.

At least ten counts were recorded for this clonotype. The CDR3 loop is CASSSAGTRGPGELFF. The CDR3 nucleotides read TGTGCCAGCAGCTCTGCCGGGACTAGAGGACCCGGGGAGCTGTTTTTT. The rearrangement uses TRBV7-3 and TRBJ2-2; TRBD2 matches 8 bases. Losses at the gene ends were 4 bases for V and 6 bases for J; bases not matched to a gene: 10. This CDR3 is built from 16 residues. Per germline, CDR1 SGHTA and CDR2 FQGTGA.

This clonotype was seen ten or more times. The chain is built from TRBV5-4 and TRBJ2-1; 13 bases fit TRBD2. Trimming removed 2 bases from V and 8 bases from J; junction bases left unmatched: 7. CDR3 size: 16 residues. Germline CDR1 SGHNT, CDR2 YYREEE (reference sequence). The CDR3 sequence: CASSFPTSGGSDEQFF. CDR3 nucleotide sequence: TGTGCCAGCAGCTTCCCGACTAGCGGGGGGAGCGATGAGCAGTTCTTC.

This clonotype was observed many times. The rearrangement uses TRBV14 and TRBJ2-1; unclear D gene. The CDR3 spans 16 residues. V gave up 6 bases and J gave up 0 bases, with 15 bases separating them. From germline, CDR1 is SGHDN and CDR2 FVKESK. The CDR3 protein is CASSQRIGSSYNEQFF. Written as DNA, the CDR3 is TGTGCCAGCAGTCAACGTATAGGTAGCTCCTACAATGAGCAGTTCTTC.

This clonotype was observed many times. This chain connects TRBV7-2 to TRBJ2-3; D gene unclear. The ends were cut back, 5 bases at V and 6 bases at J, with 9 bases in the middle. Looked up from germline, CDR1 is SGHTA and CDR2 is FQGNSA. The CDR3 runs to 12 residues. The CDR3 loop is CASSGKPDTQYF. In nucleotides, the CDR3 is TGTGCCAGCAGCGGGAAGCCCGATACGCAGTATTTT.

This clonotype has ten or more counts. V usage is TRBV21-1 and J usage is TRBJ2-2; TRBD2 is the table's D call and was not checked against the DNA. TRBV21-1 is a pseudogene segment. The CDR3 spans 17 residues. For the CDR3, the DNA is TGTGCCAGCAGCGCCCCTACTAGCGGGGGGACCGTCGGGGAGCTGTTTTTT. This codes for CASSAPTSGGTVGELFF.

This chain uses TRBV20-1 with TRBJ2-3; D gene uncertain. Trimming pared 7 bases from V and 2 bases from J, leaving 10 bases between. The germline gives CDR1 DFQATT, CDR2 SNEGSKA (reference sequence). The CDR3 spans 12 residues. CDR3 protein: CSVTDATDTQYF. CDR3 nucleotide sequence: TGCAGTGTAACTGATGCCACAGATACGCAGTATTTT.

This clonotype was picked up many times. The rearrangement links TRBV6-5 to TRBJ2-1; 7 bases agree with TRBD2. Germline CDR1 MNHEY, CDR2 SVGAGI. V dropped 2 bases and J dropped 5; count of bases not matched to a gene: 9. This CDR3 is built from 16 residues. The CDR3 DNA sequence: TGTGCCAGCAGTTACGTGCGGGAGCGCCACAACAATGAGCAGTTCTTC. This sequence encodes CASSYVRERHNNEQFF.

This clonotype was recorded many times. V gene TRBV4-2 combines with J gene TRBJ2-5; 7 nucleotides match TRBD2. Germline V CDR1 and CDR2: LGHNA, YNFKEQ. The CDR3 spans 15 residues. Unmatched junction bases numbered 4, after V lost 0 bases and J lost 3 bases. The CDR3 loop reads CASSQDFAGEETQYF. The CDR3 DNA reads TGTGCCAGCAGCCAAGATTTCGCGGGGGAAGAGACCCAGTACTTC.

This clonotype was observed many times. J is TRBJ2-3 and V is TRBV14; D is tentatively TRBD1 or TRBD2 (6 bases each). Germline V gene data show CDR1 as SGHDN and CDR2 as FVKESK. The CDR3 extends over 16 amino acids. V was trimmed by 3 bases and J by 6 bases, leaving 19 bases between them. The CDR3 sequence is CASSQEGHGLGDTQYF. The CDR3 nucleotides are TGTGCCAGCAGCCAGGAGGGACACGGTTTGGGGGATACGCAGTATTTT.

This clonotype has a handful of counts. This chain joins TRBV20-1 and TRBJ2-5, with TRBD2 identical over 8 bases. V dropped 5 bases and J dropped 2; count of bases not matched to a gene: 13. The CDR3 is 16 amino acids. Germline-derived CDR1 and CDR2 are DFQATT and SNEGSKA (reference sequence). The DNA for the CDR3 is TGCAGTGCTGACCAACCCACCGGGACTAGACAAGAGACCCAGTACTTC. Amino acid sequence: CSADQPTGTRQETQYF.

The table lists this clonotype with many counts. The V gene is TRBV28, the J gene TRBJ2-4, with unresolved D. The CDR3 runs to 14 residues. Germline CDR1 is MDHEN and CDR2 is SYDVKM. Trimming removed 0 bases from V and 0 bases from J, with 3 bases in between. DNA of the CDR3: TGTGCCAGCAGTTTATGGGTAGCCAAAAACATTCAGTACTTC. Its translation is CASSLWVAKNIQYF.

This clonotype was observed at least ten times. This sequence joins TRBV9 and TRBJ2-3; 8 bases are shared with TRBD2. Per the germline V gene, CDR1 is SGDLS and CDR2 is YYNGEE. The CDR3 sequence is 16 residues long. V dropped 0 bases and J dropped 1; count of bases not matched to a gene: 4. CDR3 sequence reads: CASSVEAGLGTDTQYF. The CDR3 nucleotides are TGTGCCAGCAGCGTAGAGGCGGGACTAGGCACAGATACGCAGTATTTT.

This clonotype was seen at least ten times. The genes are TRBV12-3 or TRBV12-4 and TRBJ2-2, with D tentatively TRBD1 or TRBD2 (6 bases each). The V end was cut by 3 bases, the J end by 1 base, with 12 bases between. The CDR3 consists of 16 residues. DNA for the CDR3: TGTGCCAGCAGTTTGGGAGGACAGCTGAACACCGGGGAGCTGTTTTTT. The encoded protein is CASSLGGQLNTGELFF.

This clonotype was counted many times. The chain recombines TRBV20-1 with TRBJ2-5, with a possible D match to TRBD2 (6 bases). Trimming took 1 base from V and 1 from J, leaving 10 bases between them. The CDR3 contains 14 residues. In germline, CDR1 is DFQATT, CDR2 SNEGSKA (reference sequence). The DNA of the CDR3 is TGCAGTGCTAGAGGACTAGGGTTCCAAGAGACCCAGTACTTC. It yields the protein CSARGLGFQETQYF.

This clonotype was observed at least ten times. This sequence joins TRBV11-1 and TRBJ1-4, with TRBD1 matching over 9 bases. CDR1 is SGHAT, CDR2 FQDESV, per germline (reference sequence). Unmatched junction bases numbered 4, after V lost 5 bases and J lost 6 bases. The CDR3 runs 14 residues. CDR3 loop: CASSGDREDEKLFF. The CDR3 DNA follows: TGTGCCAGCAGCGGGGACAGGGAGGATGAAAAACTGTTTTTT. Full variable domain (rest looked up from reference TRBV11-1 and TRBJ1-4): EAEVAQSPRYKITEKSQAVAFWCDPISGHATLYWYRQILGQGPELLVQFQDESVVDDSQLPKDRFSAERLKGVDSTLKIQPAELGDSAMYLCASSGDREDEKLFFGSGTQLSVL.